Shown below are 29 T cell receptor beta chains from a single sample sequenced in a study of cytomegalovirus exposure and HLA in healthy donors. Amplification used 60 Vbeta primers and 13 Jbeta primers. The protocol was immunoSEQ multiplex PCR, while the TCRdb copy is restricted to in-frame clones and leaves out a portion. The sample consists of more than 150,000 clones, 70% to 85% of them appearing once. The sequencing input was PBMCs. The origin of the receptors is a woman between 50 and 59 years old in good health and CMV-seropositive.

J is TRBJ2-3 and V is TRBV4-1; the D is unclear. V lost 4 bases, J lost 3 bases, and 14 bases lay in between. Germline V lookup: CDR1 MGHRA, CDR2 YSYEKL. The CDR3 covers 15 residues. CDR3 bases: TGCGCCAGCAGCCTAACTGTAAATCCAACAGATACGCAGTATTTT. This sequence encodes CASSLTVNPTDTQYF.

The chain is built from TRBV7-8 and TRBJ2-7; 9 nucleotides match TRBD2. This CDR3 spans 15 amino acids. CDR1 is SGHVS, CDR2 FQNEAQ, per germline. Trimming took 2 bases from V and 2 from J; bases not matched to a gene: 4. The CDR3 reads CASSLQRGAAYEQYF. As DNA, the CDR3 is TGTGCCAGCAGCTTACAGCGGGGGGCCGCCTACGAGCAGTACTTC.

This clone was detected only a few times. The chain links TRBV28 to TRBJ1-2, with D perhaps TRBD1 (6 bases). V was clipped by 3 bases and J by 6 bases, with 14 bases between them. The CDR3 is 14 residues long. Per the germline V gene, CDR1 is MDHEN and CDR2 is SYDVKM. CDR3 sequence reads: CASSFGQPSNGYTF. The CDR3 DNA reads as TGTGCCAGCAGTTTTGGACAGCCCTCCAATGGCTACACCTTC.

This clone was seen once. The chain employs TRBV5-6 and TRBJ2-2; perhaps TRBD1 as D (6 bases). V lost 5 bases and J lost 3, with 14 bases in between. The V gene's germline CDR1 is SGHDT and CDR2 YYEEEE. The CDR3 consists of 15 residues. The CDR3 here is CASSWEQGYTGELFF. The CDR3 nucleotides are TGTGCCAGCAGTTGGGAACAGGGTTACACCGGGGAGCTGTTTTTT. The full variable domain, rest sourced from reference TRBV5-6 and TRBJ2-2, is DAGVTQSPTHLIKTRGQQVTLRCSPKSGHDTVSWYQQALGQGPQFIFQYYEEEERQRGNFPDRFSGHQFPNYSSELNVNALLLGDSALYLCASSWEQGYTGELFFGEGSRLTVL.

The chain carries TRBV6-5 and TRBJ1-2; TRBD1 aligns across 7 bases. V was clipped by 11 bases and J by 8 bases; unmatched bases: 8. The CDR3 is 11 amino acids. Germline CDR1 and CDR2: MNHEY and SVGAGI. CDR3 coding DNA: TGTGCCCGGAGGGGGCTTTCGGGCTACACCTTC. Translation: CARRGLSGYTF.

In its sample, this clone was seen a few times. This chain joins TRBV13 and TRBJ2-5, with D maybe TRBD1 (5 bases). The germline gives CDR1 PRHDT, CDR2 FYEKMQ (reference sequence). This CDR3 spans 13 amino acids. Between the trimmed V and J ends, which lost 4 bases and 5 bases, there was a span of 11 bases. CDR3 region: CASSSGSEETQYF. The CDR3 nucleotides read TGTGCCAGCAGCTCAGGGTCGGAGGAGACCCAGTACTTC.

The V and J genes are TRBV5-1 and TRBJ1-2, with 8 nucleotides matching TRBD1. The germline gives CDR1 SGHRS, CDR2 YFSETQ. The CDR3 contains 14 residues. Trimming at V came to 0 bases and at J to 6 bases, leaving 4 bases not matched to a gene. Written as DNA, the CDR3 is TGCGCCAGCAGCTTGGCACAGGGGGTTGATGGCTACACCTTC. This codes for CASSLAQGVDGYTF.

In regard to this clone: At one boundary the junction diverges from the germline segment, which might be a read error. This rearrangement joins TRBV13 to TRBJ1-1; 7 bases match TRBD1. From germline, CDR1 is PRHDT and CDR2 FYEKMQ (reference sequence). The CDR3 totals 16 residues. CDR3 nucleotides: TGTGCCAGCAGCCTGCCCACGACAGGGAAGAACACTGAGGCTTTCTTT. It yields the protein CASSLPTTGKNTEAFF.

V gene TRBV7-8 combines with J gene TRBJ1-1; the match to TRBD1 covers 9 bases. This CDR3 contains 15 residues. From germline, CDR1 is SGHVS and CDR2 FQNEAQ. V was clipped by 5 bases and J by 5 bases; unmatched bases: 9. The CDR3 region has the DNA TGTGCCAGCAGCCTACTAGACAGGGGGGGAACTGAAGCTTTCTTT. Protein sequence: CASSLLDRGGTEAFF.

V usage is TRBV30 and J usage is TRBJ2-3, with TRBD2 as a possible D gene (7 bases). CDR1 is GTSNPN, CDR2 SVGIG, per germline (reference sequence). The V end was cut by 3 bases, the J end by 1 base, with 11 bases between. There are 14 residues in the CDR3. CDR3 DNA sequence: TGTGCCTGGAGGAGGGGGGGACGCACAGATACGCAGTATTTT. It translates to CAWRRGGRTDTQYF.

The sample holds a few counts of this clone. This chain links TRBV5-1 with TRBJ2-7, with 9 nucleotides matching TRBD1. Per germline, CDR1 SGHRS and CDR2 YFSETQ. CDR3 length: 15 residues. Germline trimming cut 4 bases from V and 4 bases from J; bases unmatched to any gene: 9. The CDR3 region has the DNA TGCGCCAGCAGCCTTCGTGACAGGGGGAGGTACGAGCAGTACTTC. It translates to CASSLRDRGRYEQYF.

V gene TRBV29-1 combines with J gene TRBJ1-1, with 7 bases fitting TRBD1. With 6 bases clipped from V and 4 bases from J, the junction kept 2 bases outside the gene matches. The V gene's germline CDR1 is SQVTM and CDR2 ANQGSEA. The CDR3 sequence is 11 residues long. The chain's CDR3 is CSVYRGTEAFF. In nucleotides, the CDR3 is TGCAGCGTCTACAGGGGCACTGAAGCTTTCTTT.

This clone was detected a few times. This chain joins TRBV10-3 and TRBJ1-4; 12 bases align to TRBD1. V gave up 4 bases and J gave up 4 bases; unmatched junction bases: 13. Per germline, CDR1 ENHRY and CDR2 SYGVKD. There are 19 residues in the CDR3. CDR3 in amino acids: CAISASLGQGAGGNEKLFF. The CDR3 region has the DNA TGTGCCATCAGTGCCTCGCTGGGACAGGGGGCTGGGGGTAATGAAAAACTGTTTTTT.

The V gene is TRBV6-1, the J gene TRBJ2-7; D might be TRBD2 (5 bases). V gave up 8 bases and J gave up 6 bases, with 17 bases separating them. Germline-derived CDR1 and CDR2 are MNHNS and SASEGT. The CDR3 covers 13 residues. The CDR3 bases are TGTGCCAGCCGCCGGGGTCGGGCGGGCGAGCAGTACTTC. Protein: CASRRGRAGEQYF.

The chain employs TRBV2 and TRBJ1-1, with no clear D. This CDR3 is built from 14 residues. V was shortened by 4 bases and J by 5 bases, with 14 bases between the two germline ends. Germline V lookup: CDR1 SNHLY, CDR2 FYNNEI. The CDR3 nucleotides read TGTGCCAGCAGTGGAAGAGGATTAGGAACTGAAGCTTTCTTT. Translating it yields CASSGRGLGTEAFF.

The CDR3 DNA follows: TGTGCCTGGAGTGTGGGGAGATGGGGAGACTATGGCTACACCTTC. It yields the protein CAWSVGRWGDYGYTF. The chain couples TRBV30 to TRBJ1-2; D is uncertain. The CDR3 extends over 15 amino acids. Trimming cost V 0 bases and J 3 bases, with 14 bases left between them. In germline, CDR1 is GTSNPN, CDR2 SVGIG (reference sequence).

This clone was seen more than once but under ten times. The V call is TRBV5-6, the J call TRBJ2-1; TRBD2 aligns across 11 bases. V shed 3 bases, J shed 5 bases, and the junction held 4 bases outside the gene matches. This CDR3 has 15 amino acids. The germline V gene has CDR1 SGHDT and CDR2 YYEEEE. CDR3 nucleotides: TGTGCCAGCAGCTGGGGACTAGCGGACCACAATGAGCAGTTCTTC. This sequence encodes CASSWGLADHNEQFF.

This chain links TRBV9 with TRBJ1-3, with D possibly being TRBD1 (6 bases). V was clipped by 2 bases and J by 4 bases, with 7 bases between them. The germline gives CDR1 SGDLS, CDR2 YYNGEE. CDR3 size: 13 residues. The CDR3 DNA reads as TGTGCCAGCAGCGTCCAGGGGGGAAACACCATATATTTT. Residues: CASSVQGGNTIYF.

V and J are TRBV29-1 and TRBJ1-2; D gene uncertain. V was trimmed by 3 bases and J by 2 bases, leaving 10 bases between them. CDR1 is SQVTM, CDR2 ANQGSEA, per germline. The CDR3 is 13 amino acids. The CDR3 DNA follows: TGCAGCGTTGACGCCAGTTCAAACTATGGCTACACCTTC. Translating gives CSVDASSNYGYTF.

This clone was seen once. The chain links TRBV29-1 to TRBJ1-2; TRBD1 aligns across 9 bases. V trimming: 4 bases; J trimming: 2 bases; junction bases outside the gene matches: 2. Germline V gives CDR1 SQVTM, CDR2 ANQGSEA. The CDR3 extends over 13 amino acids. The CDR3 DNA reads TGCAGCGTTGGGACAGGGGAAAACTATGGCTACACCTTC. It specifies CSVGTGENYGYTF.

The CDR3 here is CASSLGPEKDTQYF. CDR3 nucleotide sequence: TGCGCCAGCAGCTTGGGCCCCGAGAAGGATACGCAGTATTTT. The chain employs TRBV5-1 and TRBJ2-3, with no clear D. CDR1 and CDR2 (germline): SGHRS, YFSETQ. The CDR3 spans 14 residues. With 0 bases removed from V and 6 bases from J, the gap between germline ends came to 11 bases.

The J gene is TRBJ2-1, the V gene TRBV4-3; 9 positions match TRBD2. The CDR3 spans 15 residues. The J segment lost 8 bases and the V segment lost 1 base, leaving 6 bases of the junction unmatched. Germline values: CDR1 LGHNA, CDR2 YSLEER. This CDR3 reads CASSQAGGGAYEQFF. CDR3 in DNA: TGCGCCAGCAGCCAAGCGGGCGGGGGGGCGTATGAGCAGTTCTTC.

The chain uses TRBV7-3 and TRBJ2-1, with 9 bases lining up with TRBD1. Germline CDR1 is SGHTA and CDR2 is FQGTGA. Trimming cost V 5 bases and J 0 bases; bases outside gene matches: 2. This CDR3 spans 15 amino acids. This CDR3 is CASSPDRGSYNEQFF. The CDR3 region has the DNA TGTGCCAGCAGCCCGGACAGGGGCTCCTACAATGAGCAGTTCTTC.

The chain links TRBV18 to TRBJ1-1; 11 positions agree with TRBD1. Germline CDR1 is KGHSH and CDR2 is LQKENI. V lost 1 base to trimming and J lost 0 bases; unmatched junction nucleotides: 4. CDR3 length: 17 residues. For the CDR3, the DNA is TGTGCCAGCTCACCACTCGGACAGGGGGCGATGAACACTGAAGCTTTCTTT. Protein sequence: CASSPLGQGAMNTEAFF.

The genes are TRBV10-3 and TRBJ1-6, with 7 bases fitting TRBD1. The CDR3 loop spans 12 amino acids. V shed 5 bases and J 8 bases; nucleotides not matched to a gene: 0. Germline V CDR1 and CDR2: ENHRY, SYGVKD. CDR3 region: CAISTGDSPLHF. The CDR3 DNA sequence: TGTGCCATCAGTACAGGGGATTCACCCCTCCACTTT.

The V call is TRBV4-2, the J call TRBJ2-1; D unresolved. The CDR3 is made up of 15 amino acids. CDR1 and CDR2 from the germline V gene are LGHNA and YNFKEQ. V was clipped by 3 bases and J by 0 bases, with 9 bases between them. Written as DNA, the CDR3 is TGTGCCAGCAGCCAGAGACGGGTCTCCTACAATGAGCAGTTCTTC. The encoded protein is CASSQRRVSYNEQFF.

The V gene is TRBV5-1, the J gene TRBJ2-7; 8 bases line up with TRBD2. The CDR3 totals 16 residues. The V segment lost 7 bases and the J segment 1 base; nucleotides outside the gene matches: 13. Germline V gene sequence: CDR1 SGHRS, CDR2 YFSETQ. The CDR3 DNA is TGCGCCAGCGGAAGCCGGGGGGGCCCGTCTTCCTACGAGCAGTACTTC. This codes for CASGSRGGPSSYEQYF.

The CDR3 sequence is CASSLGAGGPLANEQFF. CDR3 nucleotide sequence: TGTGCCAGCAGCTTAGGGGCGGGGGGGCCTTTGGCCAATGAGCAGTTCTTC. The chain employs TRBV7-9 and TRBJ2-1, with 9 bases aligning to TRBD2. CDR1 SEHNR and CDR2 FQNEAQ come from the germline V gene (reference sequence). CDR3 length equals 17 residues. Losses at the gene ends were 1 base for V and 6 bases for J; bases not matched to a gene: 10.

The genes are TRBV6-1 and TRBJ1-6; TRBD1 matches 10 bases. This CDR3 spans 17 amino acids. Looked up from germline, CDR1 is MNHNS and CDR2 is SASEGT. The V gene end was trimmed by 3 bases and the J gene end by 9 bases; junction bases not matched to a gene: 11. The CDR3 coding sequence is TGTGCCAGCAGTGAGCACGCGGGACAGGGGTCTGGTTCACCCCTCCACTTT. It encodes CASSEHAGQGSGSPLHF.